These 15 T cell receptor beta chains came from one sample sequenced in a study of early T cells in non-severe SARS-CoV-2 infection. MiXCR was run by TCRdb on the 5' RACE reads, yielding one entry per CDR3 protein. Of around 50,000 distinct CDR3 sequences detected, 9.5% to 15% appear once; the ten largest clones hold less than 4.5%. What was sequenced was whole blood. Every receptor here comes from an adult who was a healthcare worker with PCR-confirmed SARS-CoV-2 infection or an uninfected control (not recorded which).

This clonotype has a count of ten or more. This CDR3 is CAWSFDRGGTDTQYF. The DNA of the CDR3 is TGTGCCTGGAGCTTCGACAGGGGGGGCACAGATACGCAGTATTTT. This chain connects TRBV30 to TRBJ2-3, with 9 bases matching TRBD1. Per the germline V gene, CDR1 is GTSNPN and CDR2 is SVGIG (reference sequence). With 3 bases clipped from V and 1 base from J, the junction kept 5 bases outside the gene matches. The CDR3 covers 15 residues.

The chain is built from TRBV5-1 and TRBJ2-3; D possibly corresponds to TRBD2 (7 bases). Germline V gene lookup returns CDR1 SGHRS and CDR2 YFSETQ. This CDR3 region has 14 residues. Between the trimmed V and J ends, which lost 2 bases and 4 bases, there was a span of 11 bases. The CDR3 reads CASSFGGGADTQYF. CDR3 nucleotide sequence: TGCGCCAGCAGCTTTGGGGGGGGCGCAGATACGCAGTATTTT.

This clonotype was seen a few times. This rearrangement joins TRBV5-1 to TRBJ2-5; D is uncertain. CDR1 and CDR2 (germline): SGHRS, YFSETQ. V was cut by 3 bases and J by 1 base, with 4 bases left in between. The CDR3 runs 12 residues. The CDR3 DNA follows: TGCGCCAGCAGCTCGAGCCAAGAGACCCAGTACTTC. Its protein is CASSSSQETQYF.

The rearrangement links TRBV5-1 to TRBJ2-3; tentatively, D is TRBD1 (5 bases). The germline V gene has CDR1 SGHRS and CDR2 YFSETQ. The CDR3 sequence is 16 residues long. Trimming removed 3 bases from V and 2 bases from J, with 16 bases in between. The CDR3 coding sequence is TGCGCCAGCAGCTCCAACCCGGCAGGGCTCACAGATACGCAGTATTTT. Encoded protein: CASSSNPAGLTDTQYF.

V is TRBV28 and J is TRBJ1-1, with a tentative D call TRBD1 (5 bases). The ends were cut back, 5 bases at V and 11 bases at J, with 15 bases in the middle. This CDR3 spans 12 amino acids. CDR1 is MDHEN and CDR2 is SYDVKM in the germline V gene. The CDR3 region is CASSMTGVRAFF. CDR3 DNA sequence: TGTGCCAGCAGTATGACGGGGGTCAGGGCTTTCTTT.

This clonotype was detected a few times. This chain uses TRBV7-9 with TRBJ2-1; D is ambiguous. V lost 7 bases to trimming and J lost 0 bases, with 13 bases between them. The germline V gene has CDR1 SEHNR and CDR2 FQNEAQ (reference sequence). This CDR3 spans 15 amino acids. CDR3 loop: CASTHSVDSYNEQFF. CDR3 coding DNA: TGTGCCAGCACCCACTCGGTCGACTCCTACAATGAGCAGTTCTTC.

The chain joins TRBV7-2 to TRBJ1-1; 7 positions agree with TRBD1. The V and J ends lost 5 bases and 4 bases, in that order; junction bases with no gene match: 7. CDR1 is SGHTA and CDR2 is FQGNSA in the germline V gene. The CDR3 totals 14 residues. The CDR3 nucleotides are TGTGCCAGCAGCGAGACAGGGAGTTCCACTGAAGCTTTCTTT. It specifies CASSETGSSTEAFF.

This chain uses TRBV12-3 or TRBV12-4 with TRBJ2-5; D is tentatively TRBD1 or TRBD2 (6 bases each). CDR3 length equals 14 residues. V was trimmed by 6 bases and J by 5 bases, leaving 16 bases between them. The CDR3 DNA reads TGTGCCAGCAGGTCCGGGGGCAATAGGGAGACCCAGTACTTC. Translating gives CASRSGGNRETQYF.

The chain is built from TRBV3-1 and TRBJ2-2; D gene ambiguous. V shed 10 bases and J shed 0 bases, with 12 bases lying between them. Germline values: CDR1 LGHDT, CDR2 YNNKEL (reference sequence). The CDR3 length is 14 residues. CDR3 sequence reads: CATSRNANTGELFF. CDR3 nucleotide sequence: TGTGCCACCTCTAGGAACGCGAACACCGGGGAGCTGTTTTTT.

This rearrangement joins TRBV18 to TRBJ2-3; D gene uncertain. Germline assignment: CDR1 KGHSH and CDR2 LQKENI. The CDR3 runs to 14 residues. V lost 2 bases to trimming and J lost 2 bases, with 8 bases between them. CDR3 sequence: CASSPSADTDTQYF. The CDR3 coding sequence is TGTGCCAGCTCACCATCGGCGGACACAGATACGCAGTATTTT.

The V and J genes are TRBV24-1 and TRBJ2-1; D unresolved. CDR1 KGHDR and CDR2 SFDVKD come from the germline V gene. The V end was cut by 4 bases, the J end by 7 bases, with 10 bases between. The CDR3 length is 13 residues. The CDR3 region has the DNA TGTGCCACCAGTGAGTCCCCTCGGAATGAGCAGTTCTTC. Translated: CATSESPRNEQFF.

This clonotype was observed many times. This chain links TRBV5-1 with TRBJ1-1, with D unresolved. The ends were cut back, 0 bases at V and 2 bases at J, with 8 bases in the middle. Germline lookup yields CDR1 SGHRS and CDR2 YFSETQ. This CDR3 is 14 amino acids long. This CDR3 reads CASSLGGYNTEAFF. The CDR3 DNA sequence: TGCGCCAGCAGCTTGGGAGGGTACAACACTGAAGCTTTCTTT. The full variable domain, completed using reference TRBV5-1 and TRBJ1-1, is KAGVTQTPRYLIKTRGQQVTLSCSPISGHRSVSWYQQTPGQGLQFLFEYFSETQRNKGNFPGRFSGRQFSNSRSEMNVSTLELGDSALYLCASSLGGYNTEAFFGQGTRLTVV.

This clonotype was recorded once. A junction boundary mismatches the germline segment, possibly from a read error. This rearrangement joins TRBV20-1 to TRBJ2-1, with 7 nucleotides matching TRBD2. Germline V gene sequence: CDR1 DFQATT, CDR2 SNEGSKA (reference sequence). The CDR3 is made up of 14 amino acids. This CDR3 reads CSASYSGIGYEKFF. The CDR3 region has the DNA TGCAGTGCCTCTTACAGCGGGATCGGCTATGAGAAGTTCTTC.

CDR3 protein: CASSPRTGDTEAFF. CDR3 DNA: TGCGCCAGCAGCCCGCGGACAGGGGACACTGAAGCTTTCTTT. The chain joins TRBV5-1 to TRBJ1-1; 9 bases are shared with TRBD1. Germline V gene data show CDR1 as SGHRS and CDR2 as YFSETQ. The CDR3 sequence is 14 residues long. The V segment lost 4 bases and the J segment 3 bases; nucleotides outside the gene matches: 4.

This clonotype occurred many times. A read error may produce the germline difference seen at one junction end. V gene TRBV28 combines with J gene TRBJ1-5, with D possibly being TRBD1 (6 bases). This CDR3 has 16 amino acids. Germline values: CDR1 MDHEN, CDR2 SYDVKM. The CDR3 reads CATMNFGQLSNQLQHF. CDR3 coding DNA: TGTGCCACCATGAATTTTGGACAGCTTAGCAATCAGCTCCAGCATTTT.